A selection of T cell receptor beta chains follows, all from one sample in a study of shared clonotypes between healthy human individuals. Sequenced by immunoSEQ multiplex PCR; TCRdb stores in-frame clones only, minus some. The sample records some 2,100,000 clones, more than 90% being singletons. Sequencing was carried out using naive CD4+ T cells sorted from blood. The receptors derive from a man aged 18 to 29 in good health. Each CDR3 is given without its conserved first and last residue. A row's size may be missing; if present it is once, few, many or a size class.

.	TRBV15	TRBJ2-3	ATSRDPDTQY
.	TRBV1	TRBJ1-6	TSSQVATGCYNSPLH
once	TRBV5-1	TRBJ2-1	ASTGSSYNEQF
once	TRBV7-7	TRBJ2-2	ASSLGGAGTGELF
.	TRBV5-6	TRBJ1-3	ASSLTYLTAIGNTIY
.	TRBV6-6	TRBJ2-7	ASGEGFSYEQY
.	TRBV28	TRBJ2-7	ATTFGGGRNEQY
.	TRBV28	TRBJ2-7	ASSLGSGPFSYEQY
.	TRBV28	TRBJ1-5	ASSRDRGGQPQH
.	TRBV2	TRBJ2-1	ASRGTGGASNEQF
.	TRBV27	TRBJ2-7	ASRYDRGSSYEQY
.	TRBV28	TRBJ2-7	ASSPSLGNSYEQY
.	TRBV5-1	TRBJ1-5	ASSPGTGASQPQH
once	TRBV6-1	TRBJ1-1	ASSIGRMNTEAF
few	TRBV11-2	TRBJ1-3	ASRPLASGNTIY
.	TRBV7-7	TRBJ2-5	ASSFRTRETQY
.	TRBV19	TRBJ1-2	ASSDPPTGQYGYT
.	TRBV9	TRBJ1-2	ASSAGNPGHTNYGYT
.	TRBV7-2	TRBJ2-2	ASSLDAGAARELF
.	TRBV15	TRBJ2-7	ATSRVRGSSYEQY
.	TRBV11-3	TRBJ2-7	ASSSGPVQSYEQY
.	TRBV29-1	TRBJ2-3	SADGGSTDTQY
.	TRBV27	TRBJ2-1	ASRLIRDHNEQF
.	TRBV7-2	TRBJ2-5	ASSLFQAGGETQY
once	TRBV5-4	TRBJ2-7	ASSLERGAAYEQY
.	TRBV30	TRBJ1-2	AWSLGTAEGYT
.	TRBV18	TRBJ2-7	ASSPGRITYEQY
.	TRBV4-3	TRBJ1-4	ASSQNTGGREKLF
.	TRBV5-1	TRBJ1-5	ASSPGRLSENQPQH
.	TRBV7-2	TRBJ1-2	ASSLGQGGGYT
.	TRBV6-5	TRBJ2-7	ASSYGVEQY
.	TRBV5-5	TRBJ2-5	ASSFRSLPQETQY
.	TRBV7-7	TRBJ1-1	ASSLALNTEAF
.	TRBV10-3	TRBJ1-1	AISEAGWAEAF
once	TRBV7-3	TRBJ2-6	ASSLGQGTGANVLT
.	TRBV29-1	TRBJ1-1	SVGGIMNTEAF
.	TRBV6-5	TRBJ2-7	ASSQASGAEQY
.	TRBV7-9	TRBJ2-1	ASSLLIGGEQF